This entry features one T cell receptor beta chain sequence. Its antigen remains unknown. The CDR3 totals 17 residues. V was pared by 3 bases and J by 2 bases, with 11 bases of the junction left unmatched. Germline loops: CDR1 SEHNR, CDR2 FQNEAQ (reference sequence). PCR amplification relied on 60 Vbeta primers (plus 13 Jbeta primers). The table came from immunoSEQ multiplex PCR; TCRdb's copy has only in-frame clones and leaves some out. The top ten hold about 3.9% of the sample, which has some 120,000 clones, about four fifths seen once. The sample comes from a study of cytomegalovirus exposure and HLA in healthy donors. Study results and caveats: In vitro work confirmed that three CMV-associated chains recognize CMV antigens. TCR beta V segments were, for the most part, productive about 87% or about 30% of the time in an earlier analysis. Researchers left out some V segments, among them TRBV6-2 and TRBV6-3, as indistinguishable.

Sequencing was done on a sample of PBMCs. The sequence came from a woman between 40 and 50 years old in good health and CMV-seropositive. The V and J genes are TRBV7-9 and TRBJ2-3; the match to TRBD2 covers 7 bases. CDR3 sequence reads: CASSLQEREWFTDTQYF. CDR3 DNA sequence: TGTGCCAGCAGCTTGCAGGAGCGGGAATGGTTCACAGATACGCAGTATTTT.